This T cell receptor (beta chain) came from a study of early stage breast cancer tumors. Study information: About 80% of the 16 invasive tumors were ER+, PR+ and HER2-.

Each sample had two DNA replicates, about 0.52 ug blood or roughly 1.6 ug tissue. Repertoires were generated with immunoSEQ multiplex PCR, while TCRdb's copy carries only in-frame clones and drops some. The table shows 45,000 to 50,000 clones, with approximately 80% occurring only once. Turning to this clone: Its matching antigen is unknown.

Study-level points and caveats: Tumors had roughly 2.5-fold higher T cell density than normal breast. Blood repertoires resembled normal breast more than tumor.

The clonotype was recovered from a person aged 50-59 years with breast cancer. The sample was blood.

This chain's CDR3 is CASSSPGQRLFF. The CDR3 region has the DNA TGTGCCAGCAGCAGCCCCGGGCAGAGACTGTTTTTT. The V and J genes are TRBV7-9 and TRBJ1-4; D is undetermined. V lost 5 bases, J lost 13 bases, and 14 bases lay in between. CDR1 is SEHNR, CDR2 FQNEAQ, per germline (reference sequence). The CDR3 contains 12 residues.